This is a list of T cell receptor beta chains from one sample in a study of T cell changes during pregnancy in multiple sclerosis. Here immunoSEQ multiplex PCR was the method, and the copy in TCRdb shows in-frame clones only, minus some. The sample lists about 100,000 clones, 91% occurring once. Sample: peripheral blood, taken in the second trimester of pregnancy. These receptors were taken from a female donor with multiple sclerosis, enrolled in a pregnancy study. The CDR3 runs from the conserved cysteine through the conserved F or W. A D gene is named only where the DNA matches it firmly. Clone size appears in some rows only: once, few, many, or a class for an expanded clone.

TRBD1,-,TRBV20-1,TRBJ1-1,CRLQGDTEAFF,TGCAGGTTACAGGGGGACACTGAAGCTTTCTTT
TRBD2,once,TRBV30,TRBJ2-5,CAWSGSGRQETQYF,TGTGCCTGGAGTGGGAGCGGGAGGCAAGAGACCCAGTACTTC
TRBD1,-,TRBV2,TRBJ2-5,CASKGGRTGGRETQYF,TGTGCCAGCAAAGGAGGGAGGACAGGGGGGCGAGAGACCCAGTACTTC
TRBD2,-,TRBV27,TRBJ2-7,CASSDVAGGPQGFRYYEQYF,TGTGCCAGCAGTGACGTAGCGGGAGGGCCCCAGGGGTTCCGCTACTACGAGCAGTACTTC
-,-,TRBV5-4,TRBJ2-7,CASSVDSYEQYF,TGTGCCAGCAGCGTTGACAGCTACGAGCAGTACTTC
TRBD1,-,TRBV6-5,TRBJ2-3,CARLTGNLTDTQYF,TGTGCCAGACTGACAGGGAACCTCACAGATACGCAGTATTTT
TRBD1,-,TRBV18,TRBJ1-5,CASSGTGDQPQHF,TGTGCCAGCTCCGGGACAGGGGATCAGCCCCAGCATTTT
TRBD2,-,TRBV4-3,TRBJ2-1,CASSQGLAGRRNEQFF,TGCGCCAGCAGCCAGGGTCTAGCGGGACGTCGGAATGAGCAGTTCTTC
TRBD1,-,TRBV29-1,TRBJ1-1,CSVIPRGQTKNTEAFF,TGCAGCGTGATTCCGCGGGGACAGACTAAGAACACTGAAGCTTTCTTT
TRBD2,-,TRBV14,TRBJ2-7,CASSQDWSSGSSRPLEQYF,TGTGCCAGCAGCCAAGATTGGTCCAGCGGGAGTAGCCGGCCCCTCGAGCAGTACTTC
TRBD2,-,TRBV28,TRBJ2-2,CASSSRLAGGPGTGELFF,TGTGCCAGCAGTTCCAGACTAGCGGGAGGGCCGGGCACCGGGGAGCTGTTTTTT
-,-,TRBV6-1,TRBJ1-5,CASSDRGWGNSNQPQHF,TGTGCCAGCAGTGACAGGGGATGGGGGAATAGCAATCAGCCCCAGCATTTT
-,-,TRBV6-5,TRBJ2-1,CASNSGGNEQFF,TGTGCCAGCAATTCTGGGGGGAATGAGCAGTTCTTC
-,-,TRBV5-6,TRBJ1-1,CASSLALTAGAFF,TGTGCCAGCAGCTTGGCCTTAACGGCAGGCGCTTTCTTT
-,-,TRBV7-2,TRBJ1-5,CASSLVGDQPQHF,TGTGCCAGCAGCTTAGTAGGGGATCAGCCCCAGCATTTT
TRBD2,-,TRBV11-3,TRBJ2-3,CASSLGTSGATDTQYF,TGTGCCAGCAGCTTGGGGACTAGCGGGGCAACAGATACGCAGTATTTT
TRBD1,-,TRBV19,TRBJ2-3,CASSTGTVTDTQYF,TGTGCCAGTAGTACCGGGACAGTCACAGATACGCAGTATTTT
TRBD1,-,TRBV5-6,TRBJ2-7,CASSSGTEHYEQYF,TGTGCCAGCAGCTCCGGGACAGAGCACTACGAGCAGTACTTC
TRBD2,-,TRBV29-1,TRBJ2-1,CSVVGLAATNEQFF,TGCAGCGTTGTCGGTCTAGCGGCTACGAATGAGCAGTTCTTC
TRBD1,-,TRBV5-1,TRBJ2-7,CASSSGQGADEQYF,TGCGCCAGCAGCTCCGGACAGGGGGCTGACGAGCAGTACTTC
TRBD1,-,TRBV7-2,TRBJ1-1,CASSPDRVTEAFF,TGTGCCAGCAGCCCCGACAGGGTCACTGAAGCTTTCTTT
-,-,TRBV19,TRBJ2-1,CASSISRVALSYNEQFF,TGTGCCAGTAGTATCTCCCGGGTAGCACTCTCCTACAATGAGCAGTTCTTC
-,few,TRBV30,TRBJ1-1,CAWSVPRGVRTEAFF,TGTGCCTGGAGTGTACCCCGGGGAGTGCGGACTGAAGCTTTCTTT
TRBD2,-,TRBV5-1,TRBJ2-7,CASSFSSGRTYEQYF,TGCGCCAGCAGCTTCTCTAGCGGGAGAACCTACGAGCAGTACTTC
-,-,TRBV6-5,TRBJ2-1,CASKKRERNEQFF,TGTGCCAGCAAAAAAAGAGAGAGGAATGAGCAGTTCTTC
-,-,TRBV6-6,TRBJ2-2,CASSSQANTGELFF,TGTGCCAGCAGTTCACAGGCGAACACCGGGGAGCTGTTTTTT
-,-,TRBV11-2,TRBJ2-3,CASRPVIAVGPDTQYF,TGTGCCAGCAGACCCGTGATAGCGGTGGGACCAGATACGCAGTATTTT
TRBD1,-,TRBV7-9,TRBJ1-1,CASSFDGQGPEAFF,TGTGCCAGCAGCTTCGACGGACAGGGCCCTGAAGCTTTCTTT
TRBD2,-,TRBV10-3,TRBJ2-1,CALGTSGSNEQFF,TGTGCCTTAGGGACTAGCGGGAGCAATGAGCAGTTCTTC
TRBD2,-,TRBV19,TRBJ2-1,CASSYLEREYNEQFF,TGTGCCAGTAGCTACCTCGAGCGGGAGTACAATGAGCAGTTCTTC
-,-,TRBV18,TRBJ2-1,CASSTGVNNEQFF,TGTGCCAGCTCCACGGGAGTTAACAATGAGCAGTTCTTC
-,-,TRBV15,TRBJ1-1,CATSRNPSDIVAFF,TGTGCCACCAGCAGAAACCCTTCAGACATCGTAGCTTTCTTT
TRBD1,-,TRBV5-1,TRBJ2-1,CASSLGDSYNEQFF,TGCGCCAGCAGCTTGGGGGACAGTTACAATGAGCAGTTCTTC
TRBD2,few,TRBV10-2,TRBJ2-7,CASSVIGRWYEQYF,TGCGCCAGCAGTGTTATCGGGAGGTGGTACGAGCAGTACTTC
-,-,TRBV2,TRBJ2-1,CASKYGREAYNEQFF,TGTGCCAGCAAGTATGGCAGGGAGGCCTACAATGAGCAGTTCTTC
TRBD1,-,TRBV27,TRBJ2-7,CASSPSRTGVPYEQYF,TGTGCCAGCAGTCCTTCTCGGACAGGGGTCCCCTACGAGCAGTACTTC
-,-,TRBV28,TRBJ1-1,CASRSGTRSEAFF,TGTGCCAGCAGGTCCGGGACAAGAAGTGAAGCTTTCTTT
-,-,TRBV5-6,TRBJ1-1,CASSLSNRSIQLAEAFF,TGTGCCAGCAGCTTGAGTAACAGGTCCATCCAACTTGCTGAAGCTTTCTTT
-,-,TRBV6-1,TRBJ2-7,CASRLATGPEQYF,TGTGCCAGCAGATTAGCTACAGGGCCCGAGCAGTACTTC
-,-,TRBV19,TRBJ2-7,CASSHDPGDGYEQYF,TGTGCCAGTAGTCACGATCCAGGGGATGGCTACGAGCAGTACTTC
-,-,TRBV5-8,TRBJ2-3,CASSGGISTDTQYF,TGTGCCAGCAGCGGCGGGATTAGCACAGATACGCAGTATTTT
-,-,TRBV7-2,TRBJ2-3,CASSLGGTYTDTQYF,TGTGCCAGCAGCTTAGGCGGGACCTACACAGATACGCAGTATTTT
-,once,TRBV28,TRBJ1-1,CASSLSGEWRNTEAFF,TGTGCCAGCAGTTTGTCAGGGGAATGGCGGAACACTGAAGCTTTCTTT
TRBD1,once,TRBV25-1,TRBJ2-1,CASSPLAGTGRGEQFF,TGTGCCAGCAGTCCCTTAGCCGGGACAGGTCGCGGTGAGCAGTTCTTC
TRBD2,-,TRBV7-8,TRBJ2-1,CASSRYTSVLGNEQFF,TGTGCCAGCAGCAGGTACACTAGCGTACTAGGGAATGAGCAGTTCTTC
-,-,TRBV5-8,TRBJ1-5,CASSLLTATVSNQPQHF,TGTGCCAGCAGCCTACTGACGGCCACAGTGAGCAATCAGCCCCAGCATTTT
TRBD1,few,TRBV28,TRBJ1-4,CASSAGQGDIGNEKLFF,TGTGCCAGCAGTGCGGGACAGGGCGACATTGGGAATGAAAAACTGTTTTTT
-,-,TRBV27,TRBJ2-5,CASSFSFLETQYF,TGTGCCAGCAGTTTCAGTTTTCTTGAGACCCAGTACTTC
TRBD1,-,TRBV15,TRBJ1-5,CATSTRTGVQPQHF,TGTGCCACCAGCACGAGGACAGGGGTTCAGCCCCAGCATTTT
-,-,TRBV25-1,TRBJ2-6,CASTGGAGANVLTF,TGTGCCAGCACAGGTGGTGCTGGGGCCAACGTCCTGACTTTC
-,-,TRBV7-8,TRBJ2-5,CASSLSPGANPFYQETQYF,TGTGCCAGCAGCTTATCACCAGGGGCCAACCCCTTTTACCAAGAGACCCAGTACTTC
TRBD2,-,TRBV6-1,TRBJ2-7,CAAAPGGRPYEQYF,TGTGCCGCTGCCCCGGGCGGGAGGCCCTACGAGCAGTACTTC
TRBD1,-,TRBV4-2,TRBJ2-7,CASSQARGHYEQYF,TGTGCCAGCAGCCAAGCCAGGGGGCATTACGAGCAGTACTTC
-,-,TRBV28,TRBJ1-2,CASTTPDSSTHNYGYTF,TGTGCCAGCACCACCCCGGACAGTAGCACACATAACTATGGCTACACCTTC
-,-,TRBV9,TRBJ2-1,CASNGGNPHNEQFF,TGTGCCAGCAACGGAGGGAATCCGCACAATGAGCAGTTCTTC
-,-,TRBV30,TRBJ1-2,CAWIATDNYGYTF,TGTGCCTGGATCGCGACAGATAACTATGGCTACACCTTC
TRBD2,-,TRBV5-6,TRBJ2-5,CASSLRTRGDRQETQYF,TGTGCCAGCAGCTTGAGGACCCGGGGGGATCGACAAGAGACCCAGTACTTC